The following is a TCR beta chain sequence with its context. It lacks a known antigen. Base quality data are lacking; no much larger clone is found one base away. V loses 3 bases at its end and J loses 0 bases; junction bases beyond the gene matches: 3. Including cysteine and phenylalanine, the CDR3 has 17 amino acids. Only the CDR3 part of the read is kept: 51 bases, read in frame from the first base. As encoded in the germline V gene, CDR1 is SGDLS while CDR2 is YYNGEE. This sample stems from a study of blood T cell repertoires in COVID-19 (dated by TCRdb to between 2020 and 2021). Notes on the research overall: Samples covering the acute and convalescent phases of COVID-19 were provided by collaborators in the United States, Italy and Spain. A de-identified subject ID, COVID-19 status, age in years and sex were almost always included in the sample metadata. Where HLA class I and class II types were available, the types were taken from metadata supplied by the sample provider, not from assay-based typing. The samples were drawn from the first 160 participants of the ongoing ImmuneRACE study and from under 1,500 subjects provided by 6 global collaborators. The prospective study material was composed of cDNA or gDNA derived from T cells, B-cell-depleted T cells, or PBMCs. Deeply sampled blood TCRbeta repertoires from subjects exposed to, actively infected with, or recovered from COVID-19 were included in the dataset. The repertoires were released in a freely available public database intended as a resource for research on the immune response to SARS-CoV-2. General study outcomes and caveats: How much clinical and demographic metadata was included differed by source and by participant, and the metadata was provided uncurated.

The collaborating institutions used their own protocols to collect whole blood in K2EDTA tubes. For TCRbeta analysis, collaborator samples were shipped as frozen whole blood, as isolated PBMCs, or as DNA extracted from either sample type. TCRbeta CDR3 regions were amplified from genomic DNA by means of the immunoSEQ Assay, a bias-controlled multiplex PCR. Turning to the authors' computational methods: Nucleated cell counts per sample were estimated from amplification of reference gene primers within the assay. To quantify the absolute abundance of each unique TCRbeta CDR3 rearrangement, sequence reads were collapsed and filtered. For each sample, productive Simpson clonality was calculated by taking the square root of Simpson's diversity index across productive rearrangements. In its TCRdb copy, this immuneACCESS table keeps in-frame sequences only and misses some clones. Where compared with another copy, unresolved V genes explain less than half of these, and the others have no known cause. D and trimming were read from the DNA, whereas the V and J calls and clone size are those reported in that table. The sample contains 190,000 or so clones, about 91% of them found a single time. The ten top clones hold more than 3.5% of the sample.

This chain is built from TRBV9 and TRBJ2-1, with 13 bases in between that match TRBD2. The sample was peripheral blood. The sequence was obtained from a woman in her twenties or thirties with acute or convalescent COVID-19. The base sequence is TGTGCCAGCAGCGGTGGGACTAGCGGGAACTCCTACAATGAGCAGTTCTTC. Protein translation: CASSGGTSGNSYNEQFF.